This T cell receptor (beta chain) is from a study of sequential checkpoint blockade in melanoma. Treatment described: randomized to nivolumab then ipilimumab (arm A) or the reverse (arm B). None of the patients previously received DNA-damaging chemotherapy. PBMC sorting kept live CD3+CD8+ cells without CD19 or CD56. V gave up 5 bases and J gave up 5 bases; unmatched junction bases: 14. Germline V gene data show CDR1 as SEHNR and CDR2 as FQNEAQ (reference sequence). The CDR3 totals 16 residues. Only a few counts were recorded for this clone. Here immunoSEQ multiplex PCR was the method, and the copy in TCRdb shows in-frame clones only, minus some. The sample shows 15,000 to 20,000 clones, approximately 66% of them seen only once.

V and J are TRBV7-9 and TRBJ2-7; 8 positions agree with TRBD1. Sequencing used CD8+ T cells sorted from blood (inferred from file names), obtained from a patient given nivolumab and ipilimumab in sequence. The source is a human donor with melanoma. CDR3 loop: CASSLTGTGLSHEQYF. The CDR3 DNA is TGTGCCAGCAGCCTAACCGGGACAGGCCTCTCGCACGAGCAGTACTTC.